This is a list of T cell receptor beta chains from one sample in a study of OX40 agonist ivuxolimab in advanced cancers. Using immunoSEQ multiplex PCR, the repertoire was profiled, and TCRdb retains in-frame clones only, with some absent. This sample yields fewer than 85,000 clones, of which approximately 90% are seen a single time; 0.55% to 0.7% belongs to the top ten. Sequencing was performed on CD4+ or CD8+ T cells sorted from blood, taken in a trial of the OX40 agonist ivuxolimab. These receptors were obtained from an adult with an advanced solid tumor such as melanoma, head and neck, liver or kidney cancer. The CDR3 runs from the conserved cysteine through the conserved F or W. Each record gives: CDR3 DNA, CDR3 protein, clone size, D gene, V gene, J gene. The D gene is left open where the match is weak. Clone size is shown for a subset of rows, as once, few, many or a class of expanded clone.

DNA: TGTGCCACCAGCAGAGATAGTAATACGCAGTATTTT; CDR3: CATSRDSNTQYF; size: -; D: -; V: TRBV15; J: TRBJ2-3
DNA: TGTGCCAGCAGAGCCACCCCCTATGGCTACACCTTC; CDR3: CASRATPYGYTF; size: -; D: -; V: TRBV27; J: TRBJ1-2
DNA: TGTGCCAGCTCAGAGACAGGCAATTCACCCCTCCACTTT; CDR3: CASSETGNSPLHF; size: -; D: -; V: TRBV18; J: TRBJ1-6
DNA: TGCGCCAGCAGTGCTCAGATCCAAGAGACCCAGTACTTC; CDR3: CASSAQIQETQYF; size: -; D: -; V: TRBV10-1; J: TRBJ2-5
DNA: TGTGCCAGCAGCTGGGGGATAGCGGGAGCCACAGATACGCAGTATTTT; CDR3: CASSWGIAGATDTQYF; size: -; D: TRBD2; V: TRBV5-4; J: TRBJ2-3
DNA: TGTGCCAGCTCACCGAGGGTAGGCGTTGGTTACGAGCAGTACTTC; CDR3: CASSPRVGVGYEQYF; size: -; D: -; V: TRBV18; J: TRBJ2-7
DNA: TGTGCCAGCAGCTTAAAGGGGCTAGCGGGAGGGCCCTCAGATACGCAGTATTTT; CDR3: CASSLKGLAGGPSDTQYF; size: -; D: TRBD2; V: TRBV7-2; J: TRBJ2-3
DNA: TGTGCCAGCAGCTTAAGGGAAAAACTGTTTTTT; CDR3: CASSLREKLFF; size: -; D: -; V: TRBV7-9; J: TRBJ1-4
DNA: TGTGCCAGCAGTCCGGACAGGGTAGAAGCTTTCTTT; CDR3: CASSPDRVEAFF; size: -; D: TRBD1; V: TRBV2; J: TRBJ1-1
DNA: TGTGCCAGCAGTTTGGCCGGGACTAGCGAGTTCTACGAGCAGTACTTC; CDR3: CASSLAGTSEFYEQYF; size: -; D: TRBD2; V: TRBV6-5; J: TRBJ2-7
DNA: TGTGCCAGCAGGAGGGGAGAATACGACGAGCAGTACTTC; CDR3: CASRRGEYDEQYF; size: once; D: -; V: TRBV2; J: TRBJ2-7
DNA: TGTGCCAGCAGCTCAACCCGGGACAGGGGGCCGAGAGAGCAGTACTTC; CDR3: CASSSTRDRGPREQYF; size: -; D: TRBD1; V: TRBV11-2; J: TRBJ2-7
DNA: TGTGCCAGTAACAAAGGGCTATCCCCCCGCACCGGGGAGCTGTTTTTT; CDR3: CASNKGLSPRTGELFF; size: once; D: -; V: TRBV19; J: TRBJ2-2
DNA: TGTGCCAGTACCCCCTCCGGGACTAGAAACCTCCAAGAGACCCAGTACTTC; CDR3: CASTPSGTRNLQETQYF; size: -; D: TRBD2; V: TRBV19; J: TRBJ2-5
DNA: TGTGCCAGCTCACCAAAAGGGTCCGGCACCGGGGAGCTGTTTTTT; CDR3: CASSPKGSGTGELFF; size: -; D: -; V: TRBV18; J: TRBJ2-2
DNA: TGTGCCAGCAGCAAGGCTTCCCCTGAAGCTTTCTTT; CDR3: CASSKASPEAFF; size: few; D: -; V: TRBV11-3; J: TRBJ1-1
DNA: TGTGCCTGGACAATCCAGGGGGCTGGGCAGCCCCAGCATTTT; CDR3: CAWTIQGAGQPQHF; size: -; D: TRBD1; V: TRBV30; J: TRBJ1-5
DNA: TGTGCCAGCAACCCCGGGGGGGCGGAAAACTATGGCTACACCTTC; CDR3: CASNPGGAENYGYTF; size: -; D: -; V: TRBV6-5; J: TRBJ1-2
DNA: TGTGCCAGCAGGCCCCAGCAGGGGGAGTACAGTGAGCAGTTCTTC; CDR3: CASRPQQGEYSEQFF; size: -; D: TRBD1; V: TRBV11-2; J: TRBJ2-1
DNA: TGTGCCAGCAGTCCCCAGGGGGCAGGTAATCAGCCCCAGCATTTT; CDR3: CASSPQGAGNQPQHF; size: once; D: TRBD1; V: TRBV6-1; J: TRBJ1-5
DNA: TGTGCCAGCAGTCGTGGGGCTGGGGCCAACGTCCTGACTTTC; CDR3: CASSRGAGANVLTF; size: -; D: -; V: TRBV7-2; J: TRBJ2-6
DNA: TGTGCCAGCAGCTGGGACAGGGGTCAGCCCCAGCATTTT; CDR3: CASSWDRGQPQHF; size: -; D: TRBD1; V: TRBV5-5; J: TRBJ1-5
DNA: TGTGCCATCGGACAGGGAAATGAAAAACTGTTTTTT; CDR3: CAIGQGNEKLFF; size: -; D: TRBD1; V: TRBV28; J: TRBJ1-4
DNA: TGTGCCAGCAGCCAGACAGGGGTCTCTGGGGCCAACGTCCTGACTTTC; CDR3: CASSQTGVSGANVLTF; size: once; D: TRBD1; V: TRBV7-2; J: TRBJ2-6
DNA: TGTGCCAGCAGCTTAGTCGGGCAGGACAATGAGCAGTTCTTC; CDR3: CASSLVGQDNEQFF; size: -; D: -; V: TRBV7-9; J: TRBJ2-1
DNA: TGTGCCAGCAGGGCGGGCCATTCTGGGGCCAACGTCCTGACTTTC; CDR3: CASRAGHSGANVLTF; size: -; D: -; V: TRBV2; J: TRBJ2-6
DNA: TGTGCCATCAGTGAGTCGGCAGGGGGCCAGGGGAACACTGAAGCTTTCTTT; CDR3: CAISESAGGQGNTEAFF; size: -; D: TRBD1; V: TRBV10-3; J: TRBJ1-1
DNA: TGTGCCAGTAGTATCACTACCACAGATACGCAGTATTTT; CDR3: CASSITTTDTQYF; size: -; D: -; V: TRBV19; J: TRBJ2-3
DNA: TGTGCCAGCTCACCGCCGGGTACGGGGGTGTGGGACACTGAAGCTTTCTTT; CDR3: CASSPPGTGVWDTEAFF; size: -; D: -; V: TRBV18; J: TRBJ1-1
DNA: TGTGCCAGCAGCCGACAGGGTAGCACAGATACGCAGTATTTT; CDR3: CASSRQGSTDTQYF; size: once; D: TRBD1; V: TRBV7-3; J: TRBJ2-3
DNA: TGTGCCAGCAGTGCCCGGGCTTTGGGGGCCAACGTCCTGACTTTC; CDR3: CASSARALGANVLTF; size: -; D: -; V: TRBV6-5; J: TRBJ2-6
DNA: TGTGCCAGCAGTTCCGTGGGACAGGGGGTCTATGGCTACACCTTC; CDR3: CASSSVGQGVYGYTF; size: -; D: TRBD1; V: TRBV6-5; J: TRBJ1-2
DNA: TGTGCCTGGAGTGGACGGACGTCGGGACTAGCGGGAAAGTATAATGAGCAGTTCTTC; CDR3: CAWSGRTSGLAGKYNEQFF; size: -; D: TRBD2; V: TRBV30; J: TRBJ2-1
DNA: TGCGCCAGCAGCCAACCGGACAGGGAAAATCAGCCCCAGCATTTT; CDR3: CASSQPDRENQPQHF; size: -; D: TRBD1; V: TRBV4-1; J: TRBJ1-5
DNA: TGCGCCAGCAGCTCACAGGGGCCCCAAGAGACCCAGTACTTC; CDR3: CASSSQGPQETQYF; size: -; D: TRBD1; V: TRBV5-1; J: TRBJ2-5
DNA: TGCGCCAGCAGCTTAGGTCTGGCGGGGGATTTCTACCCCAATGAGCAGTTCTTC; CDR3: CASSLGLAGDFYPNEQFF; size: -; D: TRBD2; V: TRBV5-1; J: TRBJ2-1
DNA: TGTGCCAGCAGCTTGGCCGGTGGTTCTGGAAACACCATATATTTT; CDR3: CASSLAGGSGNTIYF; size: -; D: -; V: TRBV5-8; J: TRBJ1-3
DNA: TGTGCCACCGGCTTGGATACGCAGTATTTT; CDR3: CATGLDTQYF; size: -; D: -; V: TRBV15; J: TRBJ2-3
DNA: TGTGCCAGCAGCTTAGAACTAGAAGCGTACAATGAGCAGTTCTTC; CDR3: CASSLELEAYNEQFF; size: -; D: -; V: TRBV7-8; J: TRBJ2-1